Each of the 32 T cell receptor beta chains below was sequenced from the same sample in a study of technical replicates of blood from several donors (dated 2017 in TCRdb). The method was the immunoSEQ multiplex PCR assay. TCRdb stores this immuneACCESS table with in-frame sequences only. Part of the clones is absent; in the studies checked, under half of the shortfall reflects unresolved V genes, and no reason is known for the rest. The sample contains under 8,500 clones, almost 90% of them found a single time. The ten largest account for about 12% of the sample. Specimen: PBMCs. These receptors all come from a human donor in good health.

The chain employs TRBV6-6 and TRBJ1-1, with a weak D call TRBD1 (6 bases). The CDR3 is 15 residues long. Germline CDR1 MNHNY, CDR2 SVGAGI (reference sequence). Trimming stripped 5 bases from V and 1 base from J, with 14 bases between. The CDR3 DNA sequence: TGTGCCAGCAGTACCCTGGACAGATCGAACACTGAAGCTTTCTTT. Protein product: CASSTLDRSNTEAFF.

The CDR3 loop reads CASSLAGGPHYEQYF. CDR3 bases: TGTGCCAGCAGCTTGGCGGGCGGGCCCCACTACGAGCAGTACTTC. The V call is TRBV5-6, the J call TRBJ2-7, with TRBD2 as a possible D gene (5 bases). Germline-derived CDR1 and CDR2 are SGHDT and YYEEEE. Trimming removed 0 bases from V and 3 bases from J, with 13 bases in between. CDR3 length: 15 amino acids.

This rearrangement joins TRBV29-1 to TRBJ2-2; tentative D call: TRBD2 (5 bases). The CDR3 consists of 12 residues. The germline V and J ends were trimmed by 2 bases and 6 bases, with 7 bases remaining between them. CDR1 SQVTM and CDR2 ANQGSEA come from the germline V gene. The CDR3 region is CSVEPGSGELFF. For the CDR3, the DNA is TGCAGCGTTGAACCGGGGTCCGGGGAGCTGTTTTTT.

The chain joins TRBV7-2 to TRBJ2-2; 8 bases agree with TRBD2. Germline trimming cut 3 bases from V and 7 bases from J; bases unmatched to any gene: 13. Per the germline V gene, CDR1 is SGHTA and CDR2 is FQGNSA. The CDR3 covers 17 residues. CDR3 loop: CASSFTGLAFGGGELFF. As DNA, the CDR3 is TGTGCCAGCAGCTTCACCGGACTAGCATTCGGGGGCGGGGAGCTGTTTTTT.

The V gene is TRBV28, the J gene TRBJ1-5; D possibly corresponds to TRBD1 (6 bases). Germline-derived CDR1 and CDR2 are MDHEN and SYDVKM. This CDR3 region has 16 residues. With 3 bases removed from V and 3 bases from J, the gap between germline ends came to 15 bases. CDR3: CASSLNSGTLNQPQHF. Here the CDR3 DNA reads TGTGCCAGCAGTTTGAACTCCGGGACACTCAATCAGCCCCAGCATTTT.

This chain links TRBV18 with TRBJ2-7; tentatively, D is TRBD2 (5 bases). V shed 3 bases and J shed 6 bases, with 18 bases lying between them. CDR3 length equals 15 residues. Germline CDR1 and CDR2: KGHSH and LQKENI. The chain's CDR3 is CASSPTDGLKGEQYF. CDR3 coding DNA: TGTGCCAGCTCACCTACGGATGGACTGAAGGGCGAGCAGTACTTC.

The CDR3 region has the DNA TGTGCCAGCAGAGCCGGGACAGGTGGTGGCTACACCTTC. Encoded protein: CASRAGTGGGYTF. V usage is TRBV9 and J usage is TRBJ1-2; 8 nucleotides align to TRBD1. CDR1 is SGDLS and CDR2 is YYNGEE in the germline V gene. This CDR3 has 13 amino acids. Trimming at V came to 5 bases and at J to 7 bases, leaving 7 bases not matched to a gene.

This clone was seen only a few times. V is TRBV2 and J is TRBJ1-5, with D tentatively TRBD1 (6 bases). Trimming shortened V by 3 bases and J by 7 bases, and 10 bases separated the two germline ends. The CDR3 has 13 amino acids. Germline V gives CDR1 SNHLY, CDR2 FYNNEI. The DNA for the CDR3 is TGTGCCAGCAGTGAGACAGGCATACAGCCCCAGCATTTT. This translates into CASSETGIQPQHF.

The V gene is TRBV6-1, the J gene TRBJ1-6, with 7 positions matching TRBD1. The trim removed 0 bases at V and 9 bases at J, leaving 8 bases unmatched. CDR3 length equals 16 residues. Germline V lookup: CDR1 MNHNS, CDR2 SASEGT. CDR3 in DNA: TGTGCCAGCAGTGAAGCGGAGGGGGCTGGTGGTTCACCCCTCCACTTT. Translating gives CASSEAEGAGGSPLHF.

This chain joins TRBV5-1 and TRBJ2-7, with TRBD1 matching over 9 bases. This CDR3 spans 15 amino acids. J lost 8 bases, V lost 4 bases, and 13 bases had no gene match. The germline gives CDR1 SGHRS, CDR2 YFSETQ. The CDR3 DNA follows: TGCGCCAGCAGCGTTGCTCCGGGACAGGGTTACCAGCAGTACTTC. It codes for CASSVAPGQGYQQYF.

The genes are TRBV11-2 and TRBJ2-7; perhaps TRBD1 as D (6 bases). In germline, CDR1 is SGHAT, CDR2 FQNNGV. Deletions cut 5 bases from V and 8 bases from J, with 13 bases between. The CDR3 consists of 12 residues. CDR3 loop: CASSPTGNQQYF. Written as DNA, the CDR3 is TGTGCCAGCAGCCCTACAGGGAACCAGCAGTACTTC.

The chain is built from TRBV28 and TRBJ1-1, with D possibly matching TRBD1 (5 bases). Per germline, CDR1 MDHEN and CDR2 SYDVKM. V gave up 5 bases and J gave up 6 bases, with 22 bases separating them. CDR3 length: 16 residues. CDR3 DNA sequence: TGTGCCAGCAGTCCCGGGGGGGTCTTTCCGAGGGCTGAAGCTTTCTTT. Translating it yields CASSPGGVFPRAEAFF.

J is TRBJ2-1 and V is TRBV4-2; 12 bases are shared with TRBD2. The length of the CDR3 is 17 residues. V lost 0 bases, J lost 7 bases, and 7 bases stayed unmatched. Looked up from germline, CDR1 is LGHNA and CDR2 is YNFKEQ. Here the CDR3 DNA reads TGTGCCAGCAGCCAAGATAAAGGGCTAGCGGGGGGGAATGAGCAGTTCTTC. Translating gives CASSQDKGLAGGNEQFF.

V gene TRBV5-4 combines with J gene TRBJ2-5; 7 bases match TRBD1. The V and J ends lost 4 bases and 0 bases, in that order; junction bases with no gene match: 3. CDR3 length equals 14 residues. Per germline, CDR1 SGHNT and CDR2 YYREEE (reference sequence). The CDR3 loop reads CASSQGQNQETQYF. The CDR3 bases are TGTGCCAGCAGCCAGGGACAGAACCAAGAGACCCAGTACTTC. The whole variable domain, filled in from reference TRBV5-4 and TRBJ2-5, reads ETGVTQSPTHLIKTRGQQVTLRCSSQSGHNTVSWYQQALGQGPQFIFQYYREEENGRGNFPPRFSGLQFPNYSSELNVNALELDDSALYLCASSQGQNQETQYFGPGTRLLVL.

The chain carries TRBV6-1 and TRBJ2-7; the match to TRBD1 covers 11 bases. The CDR3 is 15 residues long. CDR1 and CDR2 (germline): MNHNS, SASEGT. Trimming at V came to 2 bases and at J to 12 bases, leaving 12 bases not matched to a gene. The CDR3 DNA follows: TGTGCCAGCAGTGAACGGACAGGGGGCTCGAGCTCAGGGTACTTC. Translating it yields CASSERTGGSSSGYF.

The rearrangement uses TRBV27 and TRBJ2-1; 10 nucleotides align to TRBD2. The CDR3 sequence is 17 residues long. V gave up 3 bases and J gave up 2 bases; unmatched junction bases: 7. Per the germline V gene, CDR1 is MNHEY and CDR2 is SMNVEV (reference sequence). This CDR3 is CASSFPGLAEAYNEQFF. CDR3 DNA sequence: TGTGCCAGCAGTTTCCCCGGACTAGCGGAGGCCTACAATGAGCAGTTCTTC.

The genes are TRBV6-1 and TRBJ1-1; 11 bases agree with TRBD1. V lost 8 bases to trimming and J lost 3 bases; unmatched junction nucleotides: 8. Germline V lookup: CDR1 MNHNS, CDR2 SASEGT. The CDR3 covers 15 residues. The CDR3 DNA sequence: TGTGCCAGCTCCCGCTTGGGACAGGGGGACACTGAAGCTTTCTTT. It is translated as CASSRLGQGDTEAFF.

The chain is built from TRBV19 and TRBJ1-1; possibly TRBD1 for D (6 bases). Trimming removed 7 bases from V and 1 base from J, with 19 bases in between. The CDR3 covers 16 residues. CDR1 LNHDA and CDR2 SQIVND come from the germline V gene (reference sequence). The DNA of the CDR3 is TGTGCCAGTAATGCGGGCCCGGGGGGCGAGAACACTGAAGCTTTCTTT. Amino acids: CASNAGPGGENTEAFF.

This clone was counted once. The rearrangement joins TRBV5-4 to TRBJ1-2; a weak D match, TRBD1 (5 bases). This CDR3 has 14 residues. V dropped 4 bases and J dropped 2 bases, with 12 bases sitting between them. The germline gives CDR1 SGHNT, CDR2 YYREEE (reference sequence). The CDR3 DNA sequence: TGTGCCAGCAGCGGGGGGGGTCAGAACTATGGCTACACCTTC. Translated, it gives CASSGGGQNYGYTF.

This clone was counted a few times. The chain combines TRBV30 with TRBJ1-1, with a tentative D call TRBD1 (6 bases). This CDR3 is built from 12 residues. V was shortened by 7 bases and J by 4 bases, with 13 bases between the two germline ends. Germline loops: CDR1 GTSNPN, CDR2 SVGIG (reference sequence). The CDR3 reads CASNRGITEAFF. Here the CDR3 DNA reads TGTGCCTCGAATAGGGGGATCACTGAAGCTTTCTTT.

This rearrangement joins TRBV6-5 to TRBJ2-3; 7 bases are shared with TRBD2. The trim removed 4 bases at V and 2 bases at J, leaving 6 bases unmatched. The CDR3 length is 15 residues. From germline, CDR1 is MNHEY and CDR2 SVGAGI. As DNA, the CDR3 is TGTGCCAGCAGTTTACCGCGGGACTACACAGATACGCAGTATTTT. Protein product: CASSLPRDYTDTQYF.

The chain recombines TRBV25-1 with TRBJ2-6, with 9 bases fitting TRBD1. The CDR3 is 16 amino acids. Germline assignment: CDR1 MGHDK and CDR2 SYGVNS. V dropped 3 bases and J dropped 4; count of bases not matched to a gene: 4. CDR3 bases: TGTGCCAGCAGTGAGGTACAGGGGGCCGGGGCCAACGTCCTGACTTTC. The encoded protein is CASSEVQGAGANVLTF.

This clone was seen just once. V usage is TRBV25-1 and J usage is TRBJ2-1; maybe TRBD1 (6 bases). Germline V CDR1 and CDR2: MGHDK, SYGVNS. The V gene lost 6 bases and the J gene lost 2 bases, with 14 bases spanning the gap. The CDR3 spans 15 residues. DNA of the CDR3: TGTGCCAGCAGCACAGGGACATCTCCCTACAATGAGCAGTTCTTC. Protein product: CASSTGTSPYNEQFF.

The chain employs TRBV29-1 and TRBJ2-2; 8 bases line up with TRBD2. V shed 6 bases, J shed 6 bases, and the junction held 6 bases outside the gene matches. CDR3 length: 13 residues. From germline, CDR1 is SQVTM and CDR2 ANQGSEA. CDR3 in amino acids: CSVAREVPGELFF. CDR3 DNA sequence: TGCAGCGTCGCGCGGGAGGTTCCCGGGGAGCTGTTTTTT.

This chain connects TRBV29-1 to TRBJ1-5, with 8 bases that match TRBD1. The CDR3 has 13 amino acids. CDR1 is SQVTM, CDR2 ANQGSEA, per germline. Trimming cost V 4 bases and J 5 bases; bases outside gene matches: 4. The CDR3 here is CSVGGQGHQPQHF. CDR3 in DNA: TGCAGCGTTGGCGGACAGGGCCATCAGCCCCAGCATTTT.

V usage is TRBV25-1 and J usage is TRBJ1-2, with TRBD1 matching 11 bases. V shed 6 bases and J 6 bases; nucleotides not matched to a gene: 9. Germline values: CDR1 MGHDK, CDR2 SYGVNS. This CDR3 has 15 residues. In nucleotides, the CDR3 is TGTGCCAGCAGCCTTGCTCCGGGACAGGGGGATGGCTACACCTTC. Translation gives CASSLAPGQGDGYTF.

This chain joins TRBV30 and TRBJ2-3, with 12 bases lining up with TRBD2. CDR1 GTSNPN and CDR2 SVGIG come from the germline V gene (reference sequence). Losses at the gene ends were 5 bases for V and 2 bases for J; bases not matched to a gene: 2. CDR3 size: 14 residues. The CDR3 region is CAWGLAGLTDTQYF. The CDR3 region has the DNA TGTGCCTGGGGACTAGCGGGACTCACAGATACGCAGTATTTT.

This sequence joins TRBV10-3 and TRBJ1-5, with 7 bases identical to TRBD1. Germline V lookup: CDR1 ENHRY, CDR2 SYGVKD. Trimming at V came to 0 bases and at J to 7 bases, leaving 6 bases not matched to a gene. This CDR3 comprises 15 residues. The CDR3 DNA is TGTGCCATCAGTGAGTCACGACAGGGAGAACAGCCCCAGCATTTT. It translates to CAISESRQGEQPQHF.

This chain connects TRBV18 to TRBJ2-7; unclear D gene. The CDR3 consists of 13 residues. CDR1 and CDR2 (germline): KGHSH, LQKENI. The V and J ends lost 2 bases and 4 bases respectively, with 9 bases between them. The DNA of the CDR3 is TGTGCCAGCTCACCAGCGGCTGGTTACGAGCAGTACTTC. It is translated as CASSPAAGYEQYF.

This chain joins TRBV1 and TRBJ2-2; the table's D call, TRBD2, was not checked against the DNA. TRBV1 is annotated as a pseudogene. This CDR3 has 18 amino acids. DNA of the CDR3: TGCACCAGCAGCCATGGGACTAGCGAGACCCAGAACACCGGGGAGCTGTTTTTT. Its translation is CTSSHGTSETQNTGELFF.

The chain combines TRBV2 with TRBJ2-1; 16 nucleotides match TRBD2. The CDR3 totals 14 residues. J lost 7 bases, V lost 8 bases, and 2 bases had no gene match. Germline lookup yields CDR1 SNHLY and CDR2 FYNNEI. CDR3 region: CASLGLAGGNEQFF. The CDR3 region has the DNA TGTGCCAGCCTGGGACTAGCGGGAGGGAATGAGCAGTTCTTC.

The V call is TRBV10-2, the J call TRBJ2-3, with a tentative D call TRBD2 (6 bases). Between the trimmed V and J ends, which lost 5 bases and 14 bases, there was a span of 20 bases. CDR3 length: 13 amino acids. Germline CDR1 is WSHSY and CDR2 is SAAADI. CDR3 DNA sequence: TGCGCCAGCAGTCCCGAATCGGGACTGGCCATGTATTTT. It codes for CASSPESGLAMYF.